The entry below gives a single T cell receptor beta chain sequence along with its context. No antigen is known for it. Using immunoSEQ multiplex PCR, the repertoire was profiled, and TCRdb retains in-frame clones only, with some absent. The table lists more than 85,000 clones, about nine tenths of them singletons. The CDR3 is 14 amino acids. Germline V gene sequence: CDR1 MNHEY, CDR2 SMNVEV (reference sequence). Trimming stripped 7 bases from V and 3 bases from J, with 13 bases between. These data belong to a study of cytomegalovirus exposure and HLA in healthy donors. Overall study results and limits: The authors listed 150 to 200 TCR beta chains as cytomegalovirus-associated.

The rearrangement uses TRBV27 and TRBJ1-5; D is undetermined. The receptor's source is a woman under 30 in good health and CMV-seronegative. The specimen was PBMCs. DNA of the CDR3: TGTGCCAGCAAGGGAAGCGGGGTCAATCAGCCCCAGCATTTT. Amino acid sequence: CASKGSGVNQPQHF.